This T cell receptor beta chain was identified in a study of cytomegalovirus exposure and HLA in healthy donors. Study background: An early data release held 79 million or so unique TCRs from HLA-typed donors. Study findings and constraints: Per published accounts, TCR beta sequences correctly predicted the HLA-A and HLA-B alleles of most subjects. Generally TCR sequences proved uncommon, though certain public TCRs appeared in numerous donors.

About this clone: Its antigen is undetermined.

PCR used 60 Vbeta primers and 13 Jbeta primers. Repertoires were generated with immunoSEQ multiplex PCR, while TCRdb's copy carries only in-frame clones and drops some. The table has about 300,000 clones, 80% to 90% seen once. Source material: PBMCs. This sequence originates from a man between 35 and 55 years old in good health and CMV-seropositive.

In DNA, the CDR3 is TGTGCCAGCAGCTCCAAGACAGGTATGAACACTGAAGCTTTCTTT. Translating it yields CASSSKTGMNTEAFF. The genes are TRBV11-2 and TRBJ1-1; TRBD1 might be the D (6 bases). This CDR3 region has 15 residues. From germline, CDR1 is SGHAT and CDR2 FQNNGV. The ends were cut back, 4 bases at V and 0 bases at J, with 12 bases in the middle.